The sequence of this TCR beta chain was determined in a study of OX40 agonist ivuxolimab in advanced cancers. Study details: Ivuxolimab, an antibody acting as an agonist of OX40 (CD134), was used to treat patients. While on treatment, patients had intravenous ivuxolimab at 0.01 to 10 mg/kg every 2 weeks.

Study-level points and caveats: More expanded clones were found, on average, in CD8+ than in CD4+ T cells.

Patients who had autoimmune disease history or got systemic immunosuppression were left out. Profiling relied on immunoSEQ multiplex PCR, and the TCRdb table lists in-frame clones only, not all of them. The sample includes roughly 48,000 clones, around 90% seen only once; the top ten take 40% to 55%. About this clone itself: Its target is unknown.

Trimming took 2 bases from V and 4 from J, leaving 14 bases between them. CDR1 and CDR2 (germline): SGHVS, FQNEAQ. The CDR3 sequence is 16 residues long. Sequenced material: CD4+ or CD8+ T cells sorted from blood, taken in a trial of the OX40 agonist ivuxolimab. The V gene is TRBV7-8, the J gene TRBJ2-2; D is perhaps TRBD2 (5 bases). This clonotype originated in an adult with an advanced solid tumor such as melanoma, head and neck, liver or kidney cancer. The CDR3 protein is CASSLTGTGPTGELFF. CDR3 bases: TGTGCCAGCAGCTTAACGGGAACGGGTCCCACCGGGGAGCTGTTTTTT. The entire variable domain, with the rest obtained from reference TRBV7-8 and TRBJ2-2, is as follows: GAGVSQSPRYKVAKRGQDVALRCDPISGHVSLFWYQQALGQGPEFLTYFQNEAQLDKSGLPSDRFFAERPEGSVSTLKIQRTQQEDSAVYLCASSLTGTGPTGELFFGEGSRLTVL.